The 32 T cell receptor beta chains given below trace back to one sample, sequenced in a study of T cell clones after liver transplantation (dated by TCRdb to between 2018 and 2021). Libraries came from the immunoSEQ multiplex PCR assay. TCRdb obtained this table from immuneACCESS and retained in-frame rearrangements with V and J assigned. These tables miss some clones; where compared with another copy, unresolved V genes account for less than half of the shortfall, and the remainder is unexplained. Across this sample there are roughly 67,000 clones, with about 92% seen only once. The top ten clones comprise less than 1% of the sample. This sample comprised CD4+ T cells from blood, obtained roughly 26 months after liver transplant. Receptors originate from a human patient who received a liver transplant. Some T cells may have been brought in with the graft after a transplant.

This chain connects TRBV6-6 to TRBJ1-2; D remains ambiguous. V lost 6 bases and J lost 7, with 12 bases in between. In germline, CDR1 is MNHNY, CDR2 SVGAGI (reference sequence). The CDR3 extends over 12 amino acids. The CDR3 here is CASSPGEGGYTF. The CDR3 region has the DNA TGTGCCAGCAGCCCCGGTGAGGGTGGCTACACCTTC.

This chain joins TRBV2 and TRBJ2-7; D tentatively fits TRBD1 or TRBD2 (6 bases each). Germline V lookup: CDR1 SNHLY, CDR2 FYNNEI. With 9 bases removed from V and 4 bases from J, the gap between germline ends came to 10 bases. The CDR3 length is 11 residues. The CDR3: CASRGLYEQYF. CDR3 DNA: TGTGCCAGTCGGGGGCTATACGAGCAGTACTTC.

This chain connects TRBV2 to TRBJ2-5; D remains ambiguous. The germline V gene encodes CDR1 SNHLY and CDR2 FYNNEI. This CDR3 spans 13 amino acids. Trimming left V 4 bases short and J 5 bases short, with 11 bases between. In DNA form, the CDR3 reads TGTGCCAGCAGTGCGCTTCGTGAGGAGACCCAGTACTTC. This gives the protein CASSALREETQYF.

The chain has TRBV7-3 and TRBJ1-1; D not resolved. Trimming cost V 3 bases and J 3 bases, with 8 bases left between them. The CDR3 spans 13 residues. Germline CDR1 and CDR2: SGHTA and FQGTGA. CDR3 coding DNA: TGTGCCAGCAGCTTTGGCAGAGACACTGAAGCTTTCTTT. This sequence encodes CASSFGRDTEAFF.

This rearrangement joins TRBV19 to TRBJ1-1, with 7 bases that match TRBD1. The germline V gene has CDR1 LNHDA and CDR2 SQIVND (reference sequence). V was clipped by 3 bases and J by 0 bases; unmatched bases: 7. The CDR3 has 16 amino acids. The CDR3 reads CASSIFRGSMNTEAFF. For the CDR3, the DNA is TGTGCCAGTAGTATTTTCAGGGGGTCCATGAACACTGAAGCTTTCTTT.

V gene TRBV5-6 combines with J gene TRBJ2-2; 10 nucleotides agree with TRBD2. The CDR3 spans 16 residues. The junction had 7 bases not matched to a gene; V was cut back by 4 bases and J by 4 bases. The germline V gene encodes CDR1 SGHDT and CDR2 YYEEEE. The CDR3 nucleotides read TGTGCCAGCAGCCATAGACTAGCGGGTTCCACCGGGGAGCTGTTTTTT. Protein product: CASSHRLAGSTGELFF.

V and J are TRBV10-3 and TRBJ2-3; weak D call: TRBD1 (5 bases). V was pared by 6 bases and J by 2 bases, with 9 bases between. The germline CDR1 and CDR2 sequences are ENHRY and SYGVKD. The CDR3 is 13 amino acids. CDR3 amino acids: CAIRGPDTDTQYF. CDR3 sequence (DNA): TGTGCCATCAGGGGGCCAGACACAGATACGCAGTATTTT.

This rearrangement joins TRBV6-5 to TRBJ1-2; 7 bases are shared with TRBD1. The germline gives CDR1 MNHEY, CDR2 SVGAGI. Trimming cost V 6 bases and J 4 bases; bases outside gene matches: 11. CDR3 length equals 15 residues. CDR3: CASRTPPGQSYGYTF. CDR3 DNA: TGTGCCAGCAGAACACCTCCGGGACAGAGCTATGGCTACACCTTC.

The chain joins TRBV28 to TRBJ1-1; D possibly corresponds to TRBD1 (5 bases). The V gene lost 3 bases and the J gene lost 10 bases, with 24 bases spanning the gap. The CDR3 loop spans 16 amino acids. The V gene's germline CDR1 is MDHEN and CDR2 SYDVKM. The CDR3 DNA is TGTGCCAGCAGTTTCTGGCAGGGTGAGGATTTGGGGCGAGCTTTCTTT. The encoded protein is CASSFWQGEDLGRAFF.

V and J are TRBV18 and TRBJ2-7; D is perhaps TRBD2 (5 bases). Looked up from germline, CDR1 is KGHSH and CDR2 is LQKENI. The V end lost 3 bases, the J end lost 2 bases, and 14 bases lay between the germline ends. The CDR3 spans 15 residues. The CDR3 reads CASSPGRGQTYEQYF. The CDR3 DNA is TGTGCCAGCTCACCTGGTAGAGGGCAAACCTACGAGCAGTACTTC.

CDR3 residues: CASSRQVPNTEAFF. The CDR3 DNA reads as TGTGCCAGCAGCCGACAGGTCCCGAACACTGAAGCTTTCTTT. The chain joins TRBV5-5 to TRBJ1-1; maybe TRBD1 (6 bases). This CDR3 spans 14 amino acids. V shed 4 bases and J shed 1 base, with 11 bases lying between them. The V gene's germline CDR1 is SGHKS and CDR2 YYEKEE (reference sequence).

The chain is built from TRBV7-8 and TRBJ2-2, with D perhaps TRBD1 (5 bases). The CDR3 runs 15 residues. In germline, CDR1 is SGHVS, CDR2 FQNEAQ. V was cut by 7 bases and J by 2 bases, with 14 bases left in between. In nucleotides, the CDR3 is TGTGCCAGCACCCAGCGTTGGGGCAACACCGGGGAGCTGTTTTTT. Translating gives CASTQRWGNTGELFF. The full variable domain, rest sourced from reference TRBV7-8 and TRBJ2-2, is GAGVSQSPRYKVAKRGQDVALRCDPISGHVSLFWYQQALGQGPEFLTYFQNEAQLDKSGLPSDRFFAERPEGSVSTLKIQRTQQEDSAVYLCASTQRWGNTGELFFGEGSRLTVL.

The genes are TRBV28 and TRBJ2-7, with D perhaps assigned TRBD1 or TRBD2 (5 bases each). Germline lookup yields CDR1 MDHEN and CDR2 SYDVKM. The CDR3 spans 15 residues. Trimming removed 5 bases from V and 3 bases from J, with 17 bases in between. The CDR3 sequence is CASSSRGRTIYEQYF. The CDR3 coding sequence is TGTGCCAGCAGTAGCCGGGGCAGGACCATCTACGAGCAGTACTTC. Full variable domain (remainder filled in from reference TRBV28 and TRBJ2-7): DVKVTQSSRYLVKRTGEKVFLECVQDMDHENMFWYRQDPGLGLRLIYFSYDVKMKEKGDIPEGYSVSREKKERFSLILESASTNQTSMYLCASSSRGRTIYEQYFGPGTRLTVT.

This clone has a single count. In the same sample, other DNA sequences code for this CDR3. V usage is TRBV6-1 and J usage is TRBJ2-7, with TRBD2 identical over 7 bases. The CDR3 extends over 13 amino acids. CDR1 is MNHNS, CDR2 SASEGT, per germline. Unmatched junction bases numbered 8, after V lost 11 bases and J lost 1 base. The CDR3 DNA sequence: TGTGCCGGTAAAAGCGGGGATTCCTACGAGCAGTACTTC. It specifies CAGKSGDSYEQYF.

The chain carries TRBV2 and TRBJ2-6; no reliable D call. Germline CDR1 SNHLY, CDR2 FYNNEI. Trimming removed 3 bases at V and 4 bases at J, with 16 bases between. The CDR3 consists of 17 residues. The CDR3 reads CASSEGSGSRGANVLTF. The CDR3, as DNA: TGTGCCAGCAGTGAGGGTAGTGGCTCGCGGGGGGCCAACGTCCTGACTTTC.

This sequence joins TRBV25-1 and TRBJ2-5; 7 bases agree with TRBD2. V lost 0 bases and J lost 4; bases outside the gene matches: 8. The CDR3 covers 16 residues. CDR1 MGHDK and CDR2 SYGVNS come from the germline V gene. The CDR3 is CASSEYRTSGAETQYF. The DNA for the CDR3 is TGTGCCAGCAGTGAATATCGGACTAGTGGAGCAGAGACCCAGTACTTC.

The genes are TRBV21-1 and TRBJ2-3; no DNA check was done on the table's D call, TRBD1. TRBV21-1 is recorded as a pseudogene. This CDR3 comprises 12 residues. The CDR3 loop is CAPKGSTDTQYF. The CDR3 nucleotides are TGTGCCCCCAAGGGGAGCACAGATACGCAGTATTTT.

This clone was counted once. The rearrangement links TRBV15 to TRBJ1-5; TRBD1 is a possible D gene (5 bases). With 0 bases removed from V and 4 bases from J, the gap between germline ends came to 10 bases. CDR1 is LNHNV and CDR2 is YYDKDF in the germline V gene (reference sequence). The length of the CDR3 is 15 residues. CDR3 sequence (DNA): TGTGCCACCAGCAGAGATAGCGGGGGGAATCAGCCCCAGCATTTT. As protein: CATSRDSGGNQPQHF.

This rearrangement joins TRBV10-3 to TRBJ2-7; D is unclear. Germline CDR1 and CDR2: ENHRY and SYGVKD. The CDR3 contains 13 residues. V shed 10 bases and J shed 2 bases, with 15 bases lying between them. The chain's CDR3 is CATLQTETYEQYF. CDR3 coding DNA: TGTGCCACCCTACAGACGGAGACCTACGAGCAGTACTTC.

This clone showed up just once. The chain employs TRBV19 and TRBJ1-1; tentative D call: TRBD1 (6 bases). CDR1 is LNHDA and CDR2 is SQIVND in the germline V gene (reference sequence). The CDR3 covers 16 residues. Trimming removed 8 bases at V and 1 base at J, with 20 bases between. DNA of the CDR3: TGTGCCAGTTACCGTCGTGACAGGCTGAAGAACACTGAAGCTTTCTTT. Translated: CASYRRDRLKNTEAFF.

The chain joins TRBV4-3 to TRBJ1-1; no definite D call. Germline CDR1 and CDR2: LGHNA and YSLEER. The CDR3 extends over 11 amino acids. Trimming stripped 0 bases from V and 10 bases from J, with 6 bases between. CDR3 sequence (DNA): TGCGCCAGCAGCCAAGATAGTAGAGCTTTCTTT. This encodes CASSQDSRAFF.

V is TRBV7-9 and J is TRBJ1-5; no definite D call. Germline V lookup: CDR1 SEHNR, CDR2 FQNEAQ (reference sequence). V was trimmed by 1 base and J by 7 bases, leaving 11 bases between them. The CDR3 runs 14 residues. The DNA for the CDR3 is TGTGCCAGCAGCTTAGAAGGCATGGACCAGCCCCAGCATTTT. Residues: CASSLEGMDQPQHF.

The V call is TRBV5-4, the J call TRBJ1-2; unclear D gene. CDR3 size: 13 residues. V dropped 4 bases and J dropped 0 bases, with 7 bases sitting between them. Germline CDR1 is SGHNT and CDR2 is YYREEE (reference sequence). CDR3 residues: CASSIGSNYGYTF. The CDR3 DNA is TGTGCCAGCAGCATCGGTTCTAACTATGGCTACACCTTC.

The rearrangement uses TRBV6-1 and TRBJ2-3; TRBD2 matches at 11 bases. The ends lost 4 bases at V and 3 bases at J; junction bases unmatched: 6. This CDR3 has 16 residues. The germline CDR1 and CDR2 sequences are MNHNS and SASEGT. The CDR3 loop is CASSVTSGSATDTQYF. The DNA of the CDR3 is TGTGCCAGCAGTGTTACTAGCGGGAGCGCGACAGATACGCAGTATTTT.

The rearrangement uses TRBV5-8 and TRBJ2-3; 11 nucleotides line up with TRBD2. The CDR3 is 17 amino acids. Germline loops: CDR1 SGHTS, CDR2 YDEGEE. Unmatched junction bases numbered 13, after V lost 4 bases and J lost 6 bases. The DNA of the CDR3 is TGTGCCAGCAGCCCCGGAGGGACTAGCGGTGGGATCGATACGCAGTATTTT. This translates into CASSPGGTSGGIDTQYF.

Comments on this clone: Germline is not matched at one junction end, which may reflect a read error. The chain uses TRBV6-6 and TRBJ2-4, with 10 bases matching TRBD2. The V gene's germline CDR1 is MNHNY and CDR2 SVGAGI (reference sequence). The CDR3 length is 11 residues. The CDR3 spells CATSGVNIQYF. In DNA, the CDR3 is TGCGCTACTAGCGGGGTAAACATTCAGTACTTC.

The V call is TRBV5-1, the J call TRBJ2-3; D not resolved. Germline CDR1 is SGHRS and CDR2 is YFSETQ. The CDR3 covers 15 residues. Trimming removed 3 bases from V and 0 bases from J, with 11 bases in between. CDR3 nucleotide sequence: TGCGCCAGCAGCTACGAAGACTCTAGCACAGATACGCAGTATTTT. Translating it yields CASSYEDSSTDTQYF.

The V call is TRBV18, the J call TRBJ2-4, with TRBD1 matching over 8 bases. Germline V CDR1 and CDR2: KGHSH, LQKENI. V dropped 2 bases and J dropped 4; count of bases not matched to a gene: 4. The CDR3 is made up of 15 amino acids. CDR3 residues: CASSPETGVKNIQYF. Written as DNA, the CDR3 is TGTGCCAGCTCACCAGAGACAGGGGTAAAAAACATTCAGTACTTC.

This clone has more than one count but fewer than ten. For the CDR3, the DNA is TGTGCCACCAGCAGAGGGACTAGCGGGAGTGTAGATACGCAGTATTTT. This sequence encodes CATSRGTSGSVDTQYF. The chain uses TRBV15 and TRBJ2-3, with 13 bases fitting TRBD2. The V gene end was trimmed by 1 base and the J gene end by 5 bases; junction bases not matched to a gene: 3. The V gene's germline CDR1 is LNHNV and CDR2 YYDKDF (reference sequence). This CDR3 is built from 16 residues.

The CDR3 spells CASSGSQGMNTEAFF. For the CDR3, the DNA is TGTGCCAGCAGCGGATCACAGGGGATGAACACTGAAGCTTTCTTT. This chain connects TRBV9 to TRBJ1-1; 7 nucleotides agree with TRBD1. V was clipped by 3 bases and J by 0 bases; unmatched bases: 5. This CDR3 has 15 amino acids. Germline V gives CDR1 SGDLS, CDR2 YYNGEE.

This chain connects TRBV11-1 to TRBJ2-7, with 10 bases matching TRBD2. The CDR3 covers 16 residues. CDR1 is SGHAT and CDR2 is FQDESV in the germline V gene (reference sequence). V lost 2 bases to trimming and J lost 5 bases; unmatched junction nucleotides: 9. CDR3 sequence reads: CASSLPSGRGLDEQYF. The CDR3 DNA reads TGTGCCAGCAGCTTACCTAGCGGGAGAGGACTCGACGAGCAGTACTTC.

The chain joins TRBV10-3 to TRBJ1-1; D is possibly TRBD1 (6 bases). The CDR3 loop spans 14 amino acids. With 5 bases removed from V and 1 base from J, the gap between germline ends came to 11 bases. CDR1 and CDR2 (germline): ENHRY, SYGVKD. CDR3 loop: CAISTGTSNTEAFF. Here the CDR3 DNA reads TGTGCCATCAGTACCGGGACATCGAACACTGAAGCTTTCTTT.